The entry below describes one TCR beta chain. This sample was taken from a study of blood T cell repertoires in COVID-19. The repertoire was sequenced with immunoSEQ multiplex PCR; TCRdb's copy has only in-frame clones and lacks some. The sample lists some 150,000 clones, roughly four fifths occurring once. This TCR derives from a man aged 35-49 years who had recovered from COVID-19. Material: peripheral blood.

The CDR3 bases are TGTGCCAGCAGCTTAGGAAACGGGAATGAGCAGTTCTTC. This encodes CASSLGNGNEQFF. The V and J genes are TRBV7-6 and TRBJ2-1; D gene unclear. The CDR3 consists of 13 residues. V gave up 1 base and J gave up 7 bases, with 8 bases separating them. Germline assignment: CDR1 SGHVS and CDR2 FNYEAQ.